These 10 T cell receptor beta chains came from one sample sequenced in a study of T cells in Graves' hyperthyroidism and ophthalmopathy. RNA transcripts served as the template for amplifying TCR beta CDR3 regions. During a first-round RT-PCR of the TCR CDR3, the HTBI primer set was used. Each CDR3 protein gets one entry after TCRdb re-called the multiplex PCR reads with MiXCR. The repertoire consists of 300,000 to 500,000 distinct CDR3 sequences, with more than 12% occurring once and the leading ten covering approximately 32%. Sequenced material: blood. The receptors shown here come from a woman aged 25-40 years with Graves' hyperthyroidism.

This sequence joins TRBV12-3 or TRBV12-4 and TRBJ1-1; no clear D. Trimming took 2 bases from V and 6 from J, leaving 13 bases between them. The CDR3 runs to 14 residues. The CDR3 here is CASSLPAAKAEAFF. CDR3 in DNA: TGTGCCAGCAGTTTACCAGCTGCCAAGGCTGAAGCTTTCTTT.

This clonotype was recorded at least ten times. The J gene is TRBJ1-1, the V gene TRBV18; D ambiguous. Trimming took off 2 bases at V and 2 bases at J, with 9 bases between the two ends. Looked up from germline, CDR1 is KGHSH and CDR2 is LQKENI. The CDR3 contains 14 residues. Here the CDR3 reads CASSPSTYNTEAFF. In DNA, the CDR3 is TGTGCCAGCTCACCAAGTACATACAACACTGAAGCTTTCTTT.

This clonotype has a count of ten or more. The CDR3 region has the DNA TGTGCCAGCAGCCCTCGGGAGGGATTTTACAATGAGCAGTTCTTC. This codes for CASSPREGFYNEQFF. The chain carries TRBV6-1 and TRBJ2-1, with 8 nucleotides matching TRBD2. This CDR3 is built from 15 residues. The V gene's germline CDR1 is MNHNS and CDR2 SASEGT. J gave up 4 bases and V 6 bases, and 8 bases lay outside the gene matches.

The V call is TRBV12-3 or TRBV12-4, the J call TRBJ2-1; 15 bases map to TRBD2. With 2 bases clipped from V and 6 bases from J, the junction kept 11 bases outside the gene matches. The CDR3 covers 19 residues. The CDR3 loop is CASSLLGGTSGRFRNEQFF. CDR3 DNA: TGTGCCAGCAGTTTATTGGGTGGGACTAGCGGGAGGTTCCGCAATGAGCAGTTCTTC.

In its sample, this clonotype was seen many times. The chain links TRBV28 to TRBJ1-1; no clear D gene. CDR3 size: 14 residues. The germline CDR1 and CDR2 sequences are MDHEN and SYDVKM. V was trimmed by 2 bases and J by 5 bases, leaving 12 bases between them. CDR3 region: CASSLGTGKTEAFF. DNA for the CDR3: TGTGCCAGCAGTTTAGGTACGGGAAAGACTGAAGCTTTCTTT.

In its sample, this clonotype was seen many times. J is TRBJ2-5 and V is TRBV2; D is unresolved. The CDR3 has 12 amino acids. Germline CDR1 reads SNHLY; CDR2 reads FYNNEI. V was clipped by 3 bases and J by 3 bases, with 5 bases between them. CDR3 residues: CASSDWEETQYF. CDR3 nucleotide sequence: TGTGCCAGCAGTGATTGGGAAGAGACCCAGTACTTC.

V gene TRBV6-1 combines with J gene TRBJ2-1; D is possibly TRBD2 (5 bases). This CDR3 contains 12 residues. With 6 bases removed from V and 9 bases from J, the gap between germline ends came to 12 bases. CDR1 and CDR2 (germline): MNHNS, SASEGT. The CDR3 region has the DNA TGTGCCAGCAGAGGTAGCGTCGGTGAGCAGTTCTTC. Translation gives CASRGSVGEQFF.

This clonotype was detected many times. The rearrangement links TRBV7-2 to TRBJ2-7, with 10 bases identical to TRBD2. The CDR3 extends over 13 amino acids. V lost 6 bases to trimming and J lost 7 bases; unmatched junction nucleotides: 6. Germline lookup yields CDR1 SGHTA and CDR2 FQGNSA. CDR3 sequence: CASSSTSGWEQYF. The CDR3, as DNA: TGTGCCAGCAGTTCGACTAGCGGGTGGGAGCAGTACTTC.

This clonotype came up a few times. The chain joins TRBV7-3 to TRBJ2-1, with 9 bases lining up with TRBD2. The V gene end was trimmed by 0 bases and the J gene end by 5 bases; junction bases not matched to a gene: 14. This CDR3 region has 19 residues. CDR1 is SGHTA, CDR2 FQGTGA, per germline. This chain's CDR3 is CASSLTSRGGGTSNNEQFF. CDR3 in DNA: TGTGCCAGCAGCTTAACGTCGCGAGGGGGCGGGACTAGCAACAATGAGCAGTTCTTC.

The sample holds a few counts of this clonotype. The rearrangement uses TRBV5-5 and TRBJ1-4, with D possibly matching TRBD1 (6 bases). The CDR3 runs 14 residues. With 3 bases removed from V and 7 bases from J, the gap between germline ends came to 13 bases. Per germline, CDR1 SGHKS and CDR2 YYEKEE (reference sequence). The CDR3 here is CASSWGRGAEKLFF. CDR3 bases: TGTGCCAGCAGCTGGGGAAGGGGGGCTGAAAAACTGTTTTTT.